These 18 T cell receptor beta chains were sequenced from one sample in a study of shared clonotypes between healthy human individuals. The data were produced by immunoSEQ multiplex PCR, yet TCRdb's version contains in-frame clones alone and is incomplete. Among fewer than 400,000 clones, 74% were seen once, and the ten largest hold around 10%. The source material was memory CD4+ T cells sorted from blood. Subset noted: CD45RA-negative fraction. The source of these receptors is a man younger than 40 in good health.

There are a few counts of this clone. The chain combines TRBV4-1 with TRBJ1-1; no clear D gene. V was pared by 3 bases and J by 5 bases, with 13 bases between. Germline CDR1 and CDR2: MGHRA and YSYEKL. The CDR3 totals 14 residues. The CDR3 DNA sequence: TGCGCCAGCAGCCACCTCGGTGAGCGTACTGAAGCTTTCTTT. It yields the protein CASSHLGERTEAFF.

The chain carries TRBV6-5 and TRBJ2-1; a possible D gene is TRBD2 (6 bases). V lost 7 bases and J 7 bases, leaving 20 bases between the germline ends. CDR1 and CDR2 from the germline V gene are MNHEY and SVGAGI. There are 15 residues in the CDR3. CDR3 in DNA: TGTGCCAGCATCGGACGGGAGTCTGATCGGAATGAGCAGTTCTTC. This encodes CASIGRESDRNEQFF.

The CDR3, as DNA: TGCAGCGTCGACTCAGGGTATAACACTGAAGCTTTCTTT. Its translation is CSVDSGYNTEAFF. The V call is TRBV29-1, the J call TRBJ1-1; perhaps TRBD1 as D (5 bases). Germline CDR1 is SQVTM and CDR2 is ANQGSEA. This CDR3 comprises 13 residues. The V gene lost 6 bases and the J gene lost 2 bases, with 13 bases spanning the gap.

This chain connects TRBV27 to TRBJ2-1; D remains unclear. The CDR3 length is 14 residues. V was shortened by 8 bases and J by 9 bases, with 20 bases between the two germline ends. Germline V gene sequence: CDR1 MNHEY, CDR2 SMNVEV (reference sequence). The CDR3 loop reads CASSRRHDEPEQFF. CDR3 DNA sequence: TGTGCCAGCTCCAGACGCCACGACGAGCCTGAGCAGTTCTTC.

This clone was seen many times. This rearrangement joins TRBV5-1 to TRBJ1-2, with D possibly TRBD1 on 6 matching bases. This CDR3 region has 14 residues. Germline CDR1 reads SGHRS; CDR2 reads YFSETQ. Trimming shortened V by 2 bases and J by 7 bases, and 15 bases separated the two germline ends. The CDR3 coding sequence is TGCGCCAGCAGCTTACGGGGGGCGCTTGGTGGCTACACCTTC. Its protein product is CASSLRGALGGYTF.

This clone was picked up a small number of times. J is TRBJ2-7 and V is TRBV14, with 7 bases identical to TRBD1. Trimming at V came to 0 bases and at J to 7 bases, leaving 9 bases not matched to a gene. The V gene's germline CDR1 is SGHDN and CDR2 FVKESK. CDR3 size: 15 residues. Written as DNA, the CDR3 is TGTGCCAGCAGCCAAGATTTAGGGGGCGTCCAAGAGCAGTACTTC. Translation: CASSQDLGGVQEQYF. Together with reference TRBV14 and TRBJ2-7, the CDR3 gives the full variable domain: EAGVTQFPSHSVIEKGQTVTLRCDPISGHDNLYWYRRVMGKEIKFLLHFVKESKQDESGMPNNRFLAERTGGTYSTLKVQPAELEDSGVYFCASSQDLGGVQEQYFGPGTRLTVT.

DNA of the CDR3: TGTGCCAGCGGCACAGGGAGGGTTGGTTTTCGCTCTGGGGCCAACGTCCTGACTTTC. Amino acid sequence: CASGTGRVGFRSGANVLTF. V gene TRBV2 combines with J gene TRBJ2-6; the D gene is possibly TRBD2 (7 bases). Germline CDR1 is SNHLY and CDR2 is FYNNEI. CDR3 length: 19 residues. V was trimmed by 8 bases and J by 0 bases, leaving 23 bases between them.

The chain uses TRBV5-4 and TRBJ2-3, with 9 bases that match TRBD2. This CDR3 contains 14 residues. Germline V gene data show CDR1 as SGHNT and CDR2 as YYREEE (reference sequence). J was trimmed by 4 bases and V by 4 bases; bases with no gene match: 4. CDR3 nucleotides: TGTGCCAGCAGCCCGCGGACTAGCGCAGATACGCAGTATTTT. Protein sequence: CASSPRTSADTQYF.

This chain connects TRBV10-3 to TRBJ1-1; unclear D gene. Germline assignment: CDR1 ENHRY and CDR2 SYGVKD. Trimming removed 4 bases from V and 1 base from J, with 10 bases in between. The CDR3 runs 14 residues. CDR3 sequence (DNA): TGTGCCATCAGTGTTCGGCTGGAGAACACTGAAGCTTTCTTT. Its translation: CAISVRLENTEAFF.

Regarding this clone: The sample holds other DNA sequences that translate to the same CDR3. The V and J genes are TRBV18 and TRBJ2-7; D is ambiguous. Germline CDR1 and CDR2: KGHSH and LQKENI. There are 12 residues in the CDR3. Trimming removed 2 bases at V and 1 base at J, with 3 bases between. CDR3: CASSPESYEQYF. The CDR3 region has the DNA TGTGCCAGCTCACCAGAGTCCTACGAGCAGTACTTC.

V is TRBV5-1 and J is TRBJ2-5; TRBD1 matches at 9 bases. The CDR3 has 14 residues. V lost 2 bases to trimming and J lost 1 base; unmatched junction nucleotides: 0. Germline loops: CDR1 SGHRS, CDR2 YFSETQ. CDR3 in amino acids: CASSLQGAQETQYF. DNA of the CDR3: TGCGCCAGCAGCTTACAGGGGGCCCAAGAGACCCAGTACTTC.

The V call is TRBV28, the J call TRBJ2-6; no reliable D call. With 3 bases removed from V and 2 bases from J, the gap between germline ends came to 14 bases. The CDR3 spans 17 residues. From germline, CDR1 is MDHEN and CDR2 SYDVKM. CDR3 residues: CASSFPRRRTGANVLTF. DNA for the CDR3: TGTGCCAGCAGTTTTCCTCGACGGAGAACTGGGGCCAACGTCCTGACTTTC.

Many counts were recorded for this clone. The genes are TRBV4-1 and TRBJ2-7; D is tentatively TRBD1 or TRBD2 (5 bases each). The length of the CDR3 is 16 residues. V lost 3 bases, J lost 0 bases, and 15 bases lay in between. CDR1 is MGHRA and CDR2 is YSYEKL in the germline V gene. The CDR3: CASSQPGRASSYEQYF. The CDR3 coding sequence is TGCGCCAGCAGCCAGCCGGGGCGGGCCAGCTCCTACGAGCAGTACTTC.

This clone was seen just once. The J gene is TRBJ2-2, the V gene TRBV25-1, with a weak D call TRBD1 (5 bases). The length of the CDR3 is 14 residues. V was shortened by 4 bases and J by 6 bases, with 12 bases between the two germline ends. Germline CDR1 is MGHDK and CDR2 is SYGVNS. This CDR3 is CASSGAGQAGELFF. The CDR3 DNA sequence: TGTGCCAGCAGTGGGGCAGGGCAGGCCGGGGAGCTGTTTTTT.

This rearrangement joins TRBV28 to TRBJ2-2, with D perhaps TRBD2 (5 bases). This CDR3 region has 16 residues. V shed 5 bases and J shed 0 bases, with 13 bases lying between them. Germline assignment: CDR1 MDHEN and CDR2 SYDVKM. CDR3 DNA: TGTGCCAGCAGTACCACTCCCGGGACGAACACCGGGGAGCTGTTTTTT. Protein sequence: CASSTTPGTNTGELFF.

This chain connects TRBV5-5 to TRBJ2-1; no reliable D call. The CDR3 extends over 15 amino acids. V dropped 0 bases and J dropped 0 bases, with 7 bases sitting between them. Germline values: CDR1 SGHKS, CDR2 YYEKEE (reference sequence). CDR3 sequence: CASSLDAVSYNEQFF. CDR3 in DNA: TGTGCCAGCAGCTTGGATGCGGTCTCCTACAATGAGCAGTTCTTC.

The table lists this clone with a count of one. This chain joins TRBV19 and TRBJ2-5; TRBD2 might be the D (6 bases). CDR1 and CDR2 (germline): LNHDA, SQIVND (reference sequence). The CDR3 is 15 residues long. V was shortened by 5 bases and J by 2 bases, with 15 bases between the two germline ends. The CDR3 nucleotides are TGTGCCAGTAGTCAAGCGGGCGGGGTGCAAGAGACCCAGTACTTC. The encoded protein is CASSQAGGVQETQYF.

This clone was found once. The V and J genes are TRBV5-6 and TRBJ2-5; D is uncertain. V gave up 0 bases and J gave up 5 bases, with 11 bases separating them. Germline values: CDR1 SGHDT, CDR2 YYEEEE. There are 14 residues in the CDR3. Here the CDR3 reads CASSLALLGETQYF. The CDR3 DNA follows: TGTGCCAGCAGCTTGGCGCTGTTAGGGGAGACCCAGTACTTC.